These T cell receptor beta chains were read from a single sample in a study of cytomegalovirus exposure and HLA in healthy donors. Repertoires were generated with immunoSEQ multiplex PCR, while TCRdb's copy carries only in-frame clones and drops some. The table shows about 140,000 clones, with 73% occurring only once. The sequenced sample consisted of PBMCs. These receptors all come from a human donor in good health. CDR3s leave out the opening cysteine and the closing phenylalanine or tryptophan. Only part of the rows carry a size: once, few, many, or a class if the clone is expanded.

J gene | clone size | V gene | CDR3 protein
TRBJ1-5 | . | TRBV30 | AWSEQGNQPQH
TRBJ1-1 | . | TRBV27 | ASGPRQNTEAF
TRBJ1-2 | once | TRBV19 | ASSIVQDRANYGYT
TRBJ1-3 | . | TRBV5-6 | ASSLQIRGNTIY
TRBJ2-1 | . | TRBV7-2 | ASSLVGGRAIDEQF
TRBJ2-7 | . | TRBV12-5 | ASGLGRIYEQY
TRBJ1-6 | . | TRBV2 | ASSEVEGTGYNSPLH
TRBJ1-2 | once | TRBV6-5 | ASMAQGANYGYT
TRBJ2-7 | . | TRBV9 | ASSVGEGDYQDYEQY
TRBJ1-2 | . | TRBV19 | ASSIDEQVYGYT
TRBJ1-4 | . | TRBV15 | ATSRDIGTGDEKLF
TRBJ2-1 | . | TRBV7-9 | ASSNSLEQF
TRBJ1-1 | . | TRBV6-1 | ASTSGGTEAF
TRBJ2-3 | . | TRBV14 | ASSQRLDRADTQY
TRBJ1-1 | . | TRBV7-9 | ASSFRRAGLYGAF
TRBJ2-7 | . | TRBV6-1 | ASSVEGYEQY
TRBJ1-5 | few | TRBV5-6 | ASSRGVGRWDQPQH
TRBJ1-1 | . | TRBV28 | ASRLPTGLGFTEAF
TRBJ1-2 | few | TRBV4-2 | ASSREKDRVYGYT
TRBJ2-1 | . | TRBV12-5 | ASGLGTSNEQF
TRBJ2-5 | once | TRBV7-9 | ASSSTRPVRETQY
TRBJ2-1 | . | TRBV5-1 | ASTADNANEQF
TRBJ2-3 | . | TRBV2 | ASSEVALTDTQY
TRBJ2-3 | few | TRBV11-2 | ASSQGLGRASTQY
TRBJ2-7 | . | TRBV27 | ASSLSGGLQSYEQY
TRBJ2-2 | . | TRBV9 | ASSVESRGWDAGELF
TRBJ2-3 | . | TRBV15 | ATSRKTGWTDTQY
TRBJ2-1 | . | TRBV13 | ASSLGLAGLYNEQF
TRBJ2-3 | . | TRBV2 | ASSDTSGRDTQY
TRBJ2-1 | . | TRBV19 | ASSIAPGAHNEQF
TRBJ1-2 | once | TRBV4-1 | ASSQLAKNYGYT
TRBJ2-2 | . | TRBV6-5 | ASSYDITGRTGELF
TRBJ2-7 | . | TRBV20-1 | SATGTYEQY
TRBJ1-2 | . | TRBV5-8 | ASSLSRVGGYT
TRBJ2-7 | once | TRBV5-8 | ASNTGGYEQY
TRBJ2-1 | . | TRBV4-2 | ATSSFLAGEDEQF
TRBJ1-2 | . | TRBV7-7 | ASSPIRQGSGYT
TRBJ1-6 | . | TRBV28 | ASSAGTYNSPLH
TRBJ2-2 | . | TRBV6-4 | ASSSSNTGELF
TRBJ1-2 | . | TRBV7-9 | ASSLGAFYGYT
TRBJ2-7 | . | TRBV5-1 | ASSHRDRMYEQY
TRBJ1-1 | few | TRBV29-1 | SVDQGRAF
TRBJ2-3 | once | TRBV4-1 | ASSQEGAGVSTDTQY
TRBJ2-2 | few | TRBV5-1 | ASSLESTTGELF
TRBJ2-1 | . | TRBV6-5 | ASSDDRGPNNEQF
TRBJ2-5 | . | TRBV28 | ASSSMWTGEETQY
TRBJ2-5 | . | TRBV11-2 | ASSGQGSQETQY
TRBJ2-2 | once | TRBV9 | ASSVDRDTGELF
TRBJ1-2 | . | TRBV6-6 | ASSYDRINYGYT
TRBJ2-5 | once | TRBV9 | ASSVGTSGGETQY
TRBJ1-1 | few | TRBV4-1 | ASSRGQGRRKDTEAF
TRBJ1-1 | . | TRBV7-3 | ASSARGGTEAF
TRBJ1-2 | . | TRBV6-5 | ASSYSGARGYT
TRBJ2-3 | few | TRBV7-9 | ASSLTSGRLTDTQY
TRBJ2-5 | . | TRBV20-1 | SARDRETQY
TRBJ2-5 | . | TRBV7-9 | ASSSGREQETQY
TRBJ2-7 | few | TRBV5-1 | ASSLFQGARYEQY
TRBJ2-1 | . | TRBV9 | ASSVGLARDEQF
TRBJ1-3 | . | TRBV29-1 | SVGTSSGNTIY